This T cell receptor beta chain was profiled in a study of shared clonotypes between healthy human individuals. Profiling relied on immunoSEQ multiplex PCR, and the TCRdb table lists in-frame clones only, not all of them. The sample has under 600,000 clones, about 80% seen once; the top ten hold around 12%. This sequence was found in a woman between 40 and 55 years old in good health. Some clones in this sample may be carry-over from other donors' samples. Source material: PBMCs.

CDR3 in amino acids: CASSFNWPTGADSPLHF. The CDR3 region has the DNA TGCGCCAGCAGCTTTAATTGGCCGACAGGGGCCGATTCACCCCTCCACTTT. The chain recombines TRBV5-1 with TRBJ1-6; 8 positions match TRBD1. The CDR3 sequence is 17 residues long. V gave up 2 bases and J gave up 8 bases; unmatched junction bases: 12. CDR1 and CDR2 from the germline V gene are SGHRS and YFSETQ. The full variable domain, completed using reference TRBV5-1 and TRBJ1-6, is KAGVTQTPRYLIKTRGQQVTLSCSPISGHRSVSWYQQTPGQGLQFLFEYFSETQRNKGNFPGRFSGRQFSNSRSEMNVSTLELGDSALYLCASSFNWPTGADSPLHFGNGTRLTVT.